This TCR beta chain was recorded in a study of CD8 T cells in Susac syndrome. Study-wide findings and caveats: Clonal expansion did not appear in Susac syndrome CD4+ T cell repertoires.

About this clonotype: What it recognizes is unknown.

CD8+ and CD4+ T cells taken from blood had their TCR beta sequenced. Patients with Susac syndrome met diagnostic criteria defined recently for definite or probable disease. TEMRA cells were FACS-enriched, while CD8+ and CD4+ T cells were negatively isolated. When the RNA was reverse transcribed, random hexamers were used with an input of roughly 0.5 to 1 ug. TCRdb reprocessed the immunoSEQ multiplex PCR reads with MiXCR, giving one entry per CDR3 protein. The data hold 200,000 to 250,000 distinct CDR3 sequences, with about 94% observed a single time. Germline CDR1 and CDR2: MNHEY and SVGEGT. V was clipped by 6 bases and J by 12 bases; unmatched bases: 8. The CDR3 totals 14 residues.

The sample taken for sequencing was CD4+ T cells from PBMCs. The gene calls are TRBV6-2 or TRBV6-3 and TRBJ2-1; TRBD2 aligns across 13 bases. The TCR originated in a human donor with Susac syndrome. CDR3 nucleotide sequence: TGTGCCAGCAGGCTAACTAGCGGGGGGGGCATGCAGTTCTTC. Protein: CASRLTSGGGMQFF.